A selection of T cell receptor beta chains follows, all from one sample in a study of T cells after yellow fever vaccination. TCRdb reanalysed the 5' RACE reads using MiXCR and keeps one entry per CDR3 protein. The sample contains about 240,000 distinct CDR3 sequences, approximately 3.6% of which appear only once. This sample comprised PBMCs, obtained 15 days after the yellow fever booster vaccination. The receptors stem from a man aged 18 to 29 who received the YFV17D yellow fever vaccine. Each CDR3 is given without its conserved first and last residue.

TRBV5-6 ASSLQGGSTYNEQF
TRBV5-1 ASSLADTSSGETQY
TRBV7-2 ASSSTGTGEGKTQY
TRBV12-3/TRBV12-4 ASKVGGGGNQPQH
TRBV12-3/TRBV12-4 ASSETTGTDTQY
TRBV6-2/TRBV6-3 ASSKEADTQY
TRBV5-1 ASSRGGLAIAANEKLF
TRBV4-1 ASSPGQGTNEQF
TRBV2 ASSTRQGKTDTQY
TRBV12-3/TRBV12-4 ASSFGGGGYT
TRBV7-2 ASSLWAEETQY
TRBV12-3/TRBV12-4 ASSLVRPVSTIY
TRBV7-2 ASSLGTFATNEKLF
TRBV6-2/TRBV6-3 ASSNTRGETQY
TRBV4-1 ASSPAAGTYQETQY
TRBV5-1 ASSLGDSTITGELF
TRBV7-9 ASSLVPQETQY
TRBV20-1 SAPHPGSVYEQY
TRBV6-5 AAGAYEQY
TRBV25-1 ASSPGGGGNTEAF
TRBV3-1 ASSQEGGGGAHEQF
TRBV25-1 ASRTTDTQY
TRBV7-2 ASSLQDAGDGYT
TRBV29-1 SVEDGRGGNNEQF
TRBV18 ASSPEGQVIGGNTIY
TRBV7-3 ASRPGTSGANTGELF
TRBV24-1 ATSDSPGGKNTGELF
TRBV5-1 ASSPGPPNTGELF
TRBV5-4 ASSRGRTEAF
TRBV5-1 ASSLGQGVYNEQF
TRBV7-2 ASSLVPAGRAF
TRBV12-3/TRBV12-4 ASTTASTWGEQY
TRBV20-1 SATGGGKTQY
TRBV7-9 ASSRFSGGYEQY
TRBV4-3 ASSQGNRDEETQY
TRBV24-1 ATNEAFLLVRVTRNQPQH
TRBV20-1 SANRAATEAF
TRBV30 AWSLGTHYNEQF
TRBV20-1 SSLAGGAQIEQF
TRBV6-5 ASGGEWTYEQY
TRBV7-9 ASSLRQGSNTEAF
TRBV12-3/TRBV12-4 ASSPSGTGDDQPQH
TRBV2 ASSEELQGAYNEQF
TRBV6-1 ASSALGTNTEAF
TRBV9 ASSVQPVQGSNTGELF
TRBV12-3/TRBV12-4 ASSYRRYSGNTIY
TRBV12-3/TRBV12-4 ASTGQGNQPQH
TRBV29-1 SVATDSTNTQY
TRBV7-2 ASSLGVISSYEQY
TRBV18 ASSPQGQGDGYT
TRBV27 ASTRAGTGTNEKLF
TRBV20-1 SAIYGGDQPQH
TRBV5-1 ASSLWEDEQF
TRBV2 ASSAQYYGYT
TRBV5-1 ASSYQQGSESSNQPQH
TRBV12-3/TRBV12-4 ASSIRTDIQY
TRBV7-2 ASSLGQGGTYEQY